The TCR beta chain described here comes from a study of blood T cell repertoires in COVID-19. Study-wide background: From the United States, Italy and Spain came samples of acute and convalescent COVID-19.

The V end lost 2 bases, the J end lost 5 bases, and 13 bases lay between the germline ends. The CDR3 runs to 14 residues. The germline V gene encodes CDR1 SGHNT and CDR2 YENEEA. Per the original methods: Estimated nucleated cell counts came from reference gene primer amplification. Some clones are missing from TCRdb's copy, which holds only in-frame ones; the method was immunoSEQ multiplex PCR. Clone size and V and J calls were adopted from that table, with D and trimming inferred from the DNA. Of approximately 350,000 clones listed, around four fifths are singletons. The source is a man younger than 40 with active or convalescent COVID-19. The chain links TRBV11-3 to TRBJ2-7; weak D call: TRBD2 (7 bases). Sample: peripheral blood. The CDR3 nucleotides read TGTGCCAGCAGCTTAAGGGGGGGGGACCACGAGCAGTACTTC. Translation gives CASSLRGGDHEQYF.